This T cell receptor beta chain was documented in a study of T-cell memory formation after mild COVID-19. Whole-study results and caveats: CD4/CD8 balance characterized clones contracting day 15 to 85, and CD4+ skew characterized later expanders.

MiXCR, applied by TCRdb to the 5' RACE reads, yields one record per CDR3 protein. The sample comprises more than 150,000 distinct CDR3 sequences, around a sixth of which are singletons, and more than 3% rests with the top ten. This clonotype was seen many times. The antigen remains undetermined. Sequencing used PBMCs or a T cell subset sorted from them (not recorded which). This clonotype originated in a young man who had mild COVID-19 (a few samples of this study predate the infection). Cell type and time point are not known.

The DNA for the CDR3 is TGCGCCAGCAGCCCCAGACTAGCGGAGAAGAATGAGCAGTTCTTC. Protein: CASSPRLAEKNEQFF. V usage is TRBV5-1 and J usage is TRBJ2-1, with 9 bases fitting TRBD2. V gave up 4 bases and J gave up 7 bases; unmatched junction bases: 9. The CDR3 has 15 amino acids. In germline, CDR1 is SGHRS, CDR2 YFSETQ.